The T cell receptor beta chain under discussion was sequenced for a study of spatial heterogeneity in lung cancer. Study-wide context: TCR and UMI combinations that were unique each appeared, on average, more than ten times in raw reads.

This clonotype qualifies as medium-sized. Its matching antigen is unknown. Trimming took 4 bases from V and 2 from J, leaving 15 bases between them. The CDR3 contains 15 residues. Germline-derived CDR1 and CDR2 are MNHNS and SASEGT. General observations from the study: Ubiquitous expanded tumor TCRs showed up in blood more at resection than follow-up.

Noted time point: sample taken at primary tumor resection. Unsorted whole RNA samples from tumor, nontumor lung or frozen PBMC were sequenced. Approximately 70 TRACERx patients with early, untreated non-small cell lung cancer donated samples. Single TCR cDNA molecules each had their own unique molecular identifier. TCRdb analysed the 5' RACE reads with MiXCR anew, one entry per CDR3 protein. The sample consists of 50,000 to 65,000 distinct CDR3 sequences, approximately 8.9% of them appearing once. The chain has TRBV6-1 and TRBJ2-7; no clear D. The sequencing here drew on PBMCs, taken at surgery. This clonotype was sampled from a female donor with early-stage non-small cell lung cancer. The CDR3: CASSVSARSTYEQYF. In nucleotides, the CDR3 is TGTGCCAGCAGTGTCTCCGCTAGGTCCACCTACGAGCAGTACTTC.